Each of the 10 T cell receptor beta chains below was sequenced from the same sample in a study of blood T cell repertoires in COVID-19 (dated by TCRdb to the early 2020s). The library was built by means of the immunoSEQ multiplex PCR assay. TCRdb took over this immuneACCESS table, retaining in-frame rearrangements with V and J assigned. Such tables are incomplete; in checked studies, under half of the missing clones stem from an unresolved V gene, and the remainder is unexplained. The sample data list fewer than 200,000 clones, and 80% to 90% of these were observed just once. 1% to 1.2% of the sample belongs to the ten largest clones. The sequencing sample was made of peripheral blood. The receptor set was obtained from a man in his forties or fifties with acute or convalescent COVID-19.

The chain has TRBV5-8 and TRBJ1-2; 8 bases map to TRBD1. The ends lost 4 bases at V and 3 bases at J; junction bases unmatched: 2. Germline V gene lookup returns CDR1 SGHTS and CDR2 YDEGEE. This CDR3 has 13 residues. CDR3 in amino acids: CASSEDRDYGYTF. As DNA, the CDR3 is TGTGCCAGCAGCGAGGACAGGGACTATGGCTACACCTTC.

This clone was observed a handful of times. The chain recombines TRBV3-1 (or the pseudogene TRBV3-2) with TRBJ2-3; no reliable D call. Germline V lookup: CDR1 LGHDT, CDR2 YNNKEL (reference sequence). The CDR3 sequence is 15 residues long. V was pared by 4 bases and J by 2 bases, with 13 bases between. The CDR3 nucleotides read TGTGCCAGCAGCCCACAAATTGGCCCCACAGATACGCAGTATTTT. It encodes CASSPQIGPTDTQYF.

The chain carries TRBV3-1 (or the pseudogene TRBV3-2) and TRBJ1-1, with unresolved D. The germline CDR1 and CDR2 sequences are LGHDT and YNNKEL (reference sequence). The length of the CDR3 is 13 residues. The V gene lost 2 bases and the J gene lost 1 base, with 5 bases spanning the gap. This CDR3 reads CASSQRSNTEAFF. The DNA of the CDR3 is TGTGCCAGCAGCCAACGGTCGAACACTGAAGCTTTCTTT.

The genes are TRBV7-7 and TRBJ2-3; D remains unclear. There are 13 residues in the CDR3. Trimming shortened V by 3 bases and J by 5 bases, and 9 bases separated the two germline ends. Germline lookup yields CDR1 SSHAT and CDR2 FNYEAQ (reference sequence). The chain's CDR3 is CASSLVWQDTQYF. CDR3 sequence (DNA): TGTGCCAGCAGCTTGGTTTGGCAAGATACGCAGTATTTT. The full variable domain, in which reference TRBV7-7 and TRBJ2-3 provide the parts outside the CDR3, is GAGVSQSPRYKVTKRGQDVTLRCDPISSHATLYWYQQALGQGPEFLTYFNYEAQPDKSGLPSDRFSAERPEGSISTLTIQRTEQRDSAMYRCASSLVWQDTQYFGPGTRLTVL.

This clone has just one count. The rearrangement joins TRBV9 to TRBJ2-1; weak D call: TRBD2 (5 bases). CDR1 is SGDLS and CDR2 is YYNGEE in the germline V gene. Trimming left V 0 bases short and J 0 bases short, with 7 bases between. CDR3 length equals 15 residues. The CDR3 protein is CASSVVGVSYNEQFF. In DNA form, the CDR3 reads TGTGCCAGCAGCGTAGTCGGGGTCTCCTACAATGAGCAGTTCTTC.

This sequence joins TRBV7-8 and TRBJ1-3; 7 nucleotides align to TRBD1. The V and J ends lost 4 bases and 4 bases, in that order; junction bases with no gene match: 4. Germline V gives CDR1 SGHVS, CDR2 FQNEAQ. The CDR3 runs 14 residues. The CDR3 coding sequence is TGTGCCAGCAGCTCCCCAGGGGGGGGAAACACCATATATTTT. The encoded protein is CASSSPGGGNTIYF.

The chain carries TRBV19 and TRBJ1-1; 7 bases map to TRBD1. CDR3 length: 15 residues. The V gene's germline CDR1 is LNHDA and CDR2 SQIVND (reference sequence). Unmatched junction bases numbered 1, after V lost 0 bases and J lost 0 bases. The CDR3 spells CASSIEDRLNTEAFF. The CDR3 DNA reads as TGTGCCAGTAGTATAGAGGACAGGTTGAACACTGAAGCTTTCTTT.

The chain recombines TRBV28 with TRBJ2-1; 10 positions agree with TRBD2. Per germline, CDR1 MDHEN and CDR2 SYDVKM. The CDR3 has 16 amino acids. V was pared by 5 bases and J by 5 bases, with 9 bases of the junction left unmatched. CDR3 in amino acids: CASSVPRTSGNNEQFF. In DNA, the CDR3 is TGTGCCAGCAGTGTCCCTCGGACTAGCGGAAACAATGAGCAGTTCTTC.

About this clone itself: Other DNA sequences of this sample code for an identical CDR3. CDR3 nucleotides: TGTGCCTGGTCCACTAGGGGAAACACCATATATTTT. Residues: CAWSTRGNTIYF. This chain links TRBV30 with TRBJ1-3; D call uncertain. Trimming took off 5 bases at V and 4 bases at J, with 9 bases between the two ends. Germline CDR1 GTSNPN, CDR2 SVGIG (reference sequence). CDR3 length: 12 amino acids.

This clone was seen only once. The rearrangement uses TRBV19 and TRBJ2-5, with D perhaps TRBD1 (6 bases). The V and J ends lost 6 bases and 4 bases respectively, with 15 bases between them. Germline CDR1 and CDR2: LNHDA and SQIVND (reference sequence). The CDR3 has 14 amino acids. DNA for the CDR3: TGTGCCAGTAGGGGCACAGGGTCGGTAGAGACCCAGTACTTC. Translation: CASRGTGSVETQYF.